The clone carrying this T cell receptor (beta chain) was observed once. This CDR3 is also generated by other DNA sequences in the sample. This record belongs to a study of shared clonotypes between healthy human individuals. The table came from immunoSEQ multiplex PCR; TCRdb's copy has only in-frame clones and leaves some out. The sample gives some 1,400,000 clones, roughly 95% of which show up once; roughly 1.2% is in the top ten. This CDR3 comprises 10 residues. V lost 5 bases and J lost 3, with 5 bases in between. The germline V gene encodes CDR1 DFQATT and CDR2 SNEGSKA (reference sequence). The gene calls are TRBV20-1 and TRBJ2-7; no clear D gene. The sequenced sample consisted of naive CD4+ T cells sorted from blood. Specified subset: CD45RA+ positively selected. The clonotype originates from a man aged 25 to 40 in good health. CDR3 sequence reads: CSALSYEQYF. The CDR3 DNA is TGCAGTGCTCTCAGCTACGAGCAGTACTTC.